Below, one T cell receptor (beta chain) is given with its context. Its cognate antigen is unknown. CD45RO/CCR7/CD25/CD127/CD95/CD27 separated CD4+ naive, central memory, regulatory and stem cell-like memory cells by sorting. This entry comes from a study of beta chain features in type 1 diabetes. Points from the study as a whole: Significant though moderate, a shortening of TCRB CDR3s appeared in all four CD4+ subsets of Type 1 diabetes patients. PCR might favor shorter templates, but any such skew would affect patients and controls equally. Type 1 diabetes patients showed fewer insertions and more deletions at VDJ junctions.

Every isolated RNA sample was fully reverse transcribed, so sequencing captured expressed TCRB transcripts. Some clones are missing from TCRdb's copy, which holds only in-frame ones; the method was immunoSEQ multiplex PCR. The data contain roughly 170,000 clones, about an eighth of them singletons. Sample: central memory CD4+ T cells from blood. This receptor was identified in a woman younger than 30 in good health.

The CDR3 nucleotides are TGTGCCAGCAGCCGACGAGGACGGGACTCTGGGGCCAACGTCCTGACTTTC. It yields the protein CASSRRGRDSGANVLTF. V is TRBV4-2 and J is TRBJ2-6; maybe TRBD2 (5 bases). This CDR3 comprises 17 residues. V was cut by 4 bases and J by 0 bases, with 13 bases left in between. In germline, CDR1 is LGHNA, CDR2 YNFKEQ.